The clone carrying this T cell receptor beta chain was picked up many times. This specimen belongs to a study of CDR3 diversity in severe acne. The CDR3 sequence is 16 residues long. Losses at the gene ends were 0 bases for V and 5 bases for J; bases not matched to a gene: 5. Germline V gene sequence: CDR1 MGHRA, CDR2 YSYEKL. TCRdb reanalysed the PCR reads using MiXCR and keeps one entry per CDR3 protein. Here the sample spans some 90,000 distinct CDR3 sequences, 45% to 55% being singletons. The sequencing input was blood. The chain has TRBV4-1 and TRBJ2-5; the match to TRBD2 covers 11 bases. The source is a male donor in good health, serving as a control. The chain's CDR3 is CASSQDLAGGWETQYF. The CDR3 region has the DNA TGCGCCAGCAGCCAAGATCTAGCGGGGGGCTGGGAGACCCAGTACTTC.